This T cell receptor beta chain was sequenced during a study of CD4 T cells in relation to SARS-CoV-2 and coronaviruses. On the study more broadly: No peptide or an HIV-1 Nef peptide pool served as negative control.

Unexposed donor CD4+ T cells date from about 2011-2018, before the COVID-19 pandemic. CD4+ T cells were isolated from the cells after 10 days of culture. Concerning this clone: The antigen is unknown.

Sequencing was performed with immunoSEQ multiplex PCR; in TCRdb, only in-frame clones are kept and a portion is missing. Of about 21,000 clones in the sample, just under 80% were seen once. The length of the CDR3 is 15 residues. Germline V lookup: CDR1 LNHDA, CDR2 SQIVND (reference sequence). Germline trimming cut 6 bases from V and 7 bases from J; bases unmatched to any gene: 12. The chain uses TRBV19 and TRBJ1-1, with 9 bases lining up with TRBD1. The sequenced material came from CD4+ T cells from PBMCs, cultured in vitro. The TCR comes from a human donor in good health. This chain's CDR3 is CASRPTGGFGFEAFF. The CDR3 nucleotides read TGTGCCAGTAGGCCGACAGGGGGGTTTGGGTTTGAAGCTTTCTTT.